A single sample is the source of the 21 T cell receptor beta chains below, sequenced in a study of blood T cell repertoires in COVID-19. TCRdb's table, derived via immunoSEQ multiplex PCR, lists solely in-frame clones and lacks some. This sample has over 25,000 clones, with around 82% found just once. Sequences were obtained from peripheral blood. The receptors come from an elderly man with active COVID-19.

The chain is built from TRBV6-4 and TRBJ2-1, with D possibly TRBD1 on 5 matching bases. The CDR3 runs to 14 residues. Germline V CDR1 and CDR2: MRHNA, SNTAGT. The V end was cut by 3 bases, the J end by 5 bases, with 11 bases between. The CDR3 sequence: CASSEGAENNEQFF. CDR3 nucleotides: TGTGCCAGCAGTGAAGGGGCAGAGAACAATGAGCAGTTCTTC.

As concerns this clone: At one boundary the junction diverges from the germline segment, which might be a read error. V and J are TRBV4-1 and TRBJ1-2; possibly TRBD1 for D (6 bases). The germline V gene encodes CDR1 MGHRA and CDR2 YSYEKL. This CDR3 has 16 residues. In DNA, the CDR3 is TGCGCCAGCAGCAAAGAGGGGGGGCGTGTTAACTATGGCTACACCTTC. Its protein product is CASSKEGGRVNYGYTF.

The chain uses TRBV6-1 and TRBJ1-1, with 10 bases that match TRBD1. This CDR3 region has 16 residues. V shed 0 bases, J shed 5 bases, and the junction held 6 bases outside the gene matches. The germline V gene encodes CDR1 MNHNS and CDR2 SASEGT. This chain's CDR3 is CASSEASGTGVTEAFF. CDR3 coding DNA: TGTGCCAGCAGTGAAGCGTCAGGGACAGGGGTAACTGAAGCTTTCTTT.

In this sample, this clone turned up a few times. The rearrangement uses TRBV15 and TRBJ1-2; D unresolved. The CDR3 sequence is 14 residues long. V lost 0 bases, J lost 4 bases, and 9 bases lay in between. Looked up from germline, CDR1 is LNHNV and CDR2 is YYDKDF (reference sequence). The CDR3 spells CATSRDGGLYGYTF. CDR3 sequence (DNA): TGTGCCACCAGCAGAGATGGCGGCCTCTATGGCTACACCTTC.

CDR3 protein: CASRETGLQTQYF. DNA of the CDR3: TGCGCCAGCAGGGAAACAGGGTTGCAGACCCAGTACTTC. The rearrangement uses TRBV10-2 and TRBJ2-5; weak D call: TRBD1 (6 bases). This CDR3 has 13 residues. From germline, CDR1 is WSHSY and CDR2 SAAADI. Trimming took 6 bases from V and 6 from J, leaving 14 bases between them.

This clone showed up just a few times. The CDR3 region is CASRLTSGGRGHQYF. As DNA, the CDR3 is TGTGCCAGCAGACTGACTAGCGGGGGGCGGGGGCATCAGTATTTT. V usage is TRBV2 and J usage is TRBJ2-3, with 13 bases matching TRBD2. Germline-derived CDR1 and CDR2 are SNHLY and FYNNEI. The CDR3 is 15 amino acids. The V and J ends lost 6 bases and 12 bases, in that order; junction bases with no gene match: 12.

This clone was counted only a few times. The genes are TRBV9 and TRBJ1-6; unclear D gene. This CDR3 is 15 amino acids long. V gave up 0 bases and J gave up 10 bases, with 14 bases separating them. Germline values: CDR1 SGDLS, CDR2 YYNGEE. The CDR3 sequence: CASSVEEGAPSPLHF. In DNA form, the CDR3 reads TGTGCCAGCAGCGTAGAGGAGGGCGCCCCGTCACCCCTCCACTTT.

The chain recombines TRBV29-1 with TRBJ2-7; 12 positions match TRBD2. V gave up 2 bases and J gave up 2 bases; unmatched junction bases: 4. The CDR3 is made up of 15 amino acids. CDR1 is SQVTM, CDR2 ANQGSEA, per germline. Here the CDR3 DNA reads TGCAGCGTTGAAATACTAGCGGGGGGAGCCTACGAGCAGTACTTC. This sequence encodes CSVEILAGGAYEQYF.

The genes are TRBV5-1 and TRBJ1-4; D gene ambiguous. Trimming pared 0 bases from V and 15 bases from J, leaving 18 bases between. The germline gives CDR1 SGHRS, CDR2 YFSETQ. The CDR3 runs 14 residues. The CDR3 sequence is CASSLGETATNLFF. The CDR3 region has the DNA TGCGCCAGCAGCTTGGGGGAGACGGCCACTAATTTGTTTTTT.

This chain links TRBV18 with TRBJ1-6, with 9 bases identical to TRBD1. CDR3 length: 15 amino acids. Germline lookup yields CDR1 KGHSH and CDR2 LQKENI. The V gene end was trimmed by 3 bases and the J gene end by 9 bases; junction bases not matched to a gene: 6. CDR3 residues: CASSPSDRGLSPLHF. CDR3 DNA: TGTGCCAGCTCACCGTCGGACAGGGGACTTTCACCCCTCCACTTT. Based on the CDR3 plus reference TRBV18 and TRBJ1-6, the full variable domain is NAGVMQNPRHLVRRRGQEARLRCSPMKGHSHVYWYRQLPEEGLKFMVYLQKENIIDESGMPKERFSAEFPKEGPSILRIQQVVRGDSAAYFCASSPSDRGLSPLHFGNGTRLTVT.

The rearrangement links TRBV24-1 to TRBJ2-1; D gene ambiguous. The ends were cut back, 4 bases at V and 2 bases at J, with 5 bases in the middle. Germline V gene data show CDR1 as KGHDR and CDR2 as SFDVKD. This CDR3 contains 13 residues. DNA of the CDR3: TGTGCCACCAGTGACGGAGCCTACAATGAGCAGTTCTTC. This sequence encodes CATSDGAYNEQFF.

V usage is TRBV5-6 and J usage is TRBJ1-2; possibly TRBD1 for D (5 bases). This CDR3 region has 13 residues. CDR1 SGHDT and CDR2 YYEEEE come from the germline V gene. Between the trimmed V and J ends, which lost 4 bases and 4 bases, there was a span of 11 bases. The CDR3 loop is CASSRDSFYGYTF. The CDR3 DNA is TGTGCCAGCAGCAGGGACTCCTTCTATGGCTACACCTTC.

This clone was observed a single time. This sequence joins TRBV2 and TRBJ2-2; D is undetermined. V lost 4 bases and J 4 bases, leaving 10 bases between the germline ends. Germline V gene data show CDR1 as SNHLY and CDR2 as FYNNEI. The CDR3 runs 14 residues. CDR3 amino acids: CASSGLEATGELFF. CDR3 in DNA: TGTGCCAGCAGTGGGCTAGAGGCCACCGGGGAGCTGTTTTTT.

The V gene is TRBV5-1, the J gene TRBJ1-1, with 8 bases that match TRBD1. Trimming cost V 4 bases and J 1 base; bases outside gene matches: 6. CDR1 SGHRS and CDR2 YFSETQ come from the germline V gene. This CDR3 is 15 amino acids long. In DNA form, the CDR3 reads TGCGCCAGCAGCGCCGGGACAGGAGGGAACACTGAAGCTTTCTTT. It is translated as CASSAGTGGNTEAFF. Full variable domain (outside the CDR3, taken from reference TRBV5-1 and TRBJ1-1): KAGVTQTPRYLIKTRGQQVTLSCSPISGHRSVSWYQQTPGQGLQFLFEYFSETQRNKGNFPGRFSGRQFSNSRSEMNVSTLELGDSALYLCASSAGTGGNTEAFFGQGTRLTVV.

The chain joins TRBV5-4 to TRBJ1-6, with TRBD1 identical over 9 bases. J lost 1 base, V lost 2 bases, and 4 bases had no gene match. CDR1 is SGHNT and CDR2 is YYREEE in the germline V gene (reference sequence). The CDR3 is made up of 17 amino acids. The CDR3 sequence: CASSFGTGRSYNSPLHF. The CDR3 region has the DNA TGTGCCAGCAGCTTCGGGACAGGGAGGTCCTATAATTCACCCCTCCACTTT.

The V gene is TRBV5-1, the J gene TRBJ2-7; D not resolved. Per the germline V gene, CDR1 is SGHRS and CDR2 is YFSETQ. CDR3 length: 15 amino acids. The V end lost 4 bases, the J end lost 0 bases, and 14 bases lay between the germline ends. The CDR3 spells CASSPETLSSYEQYF. The CDR3, as DNA: TGCGCCAGCAGCCCGGAGACCCTTAGCTCCTACGAGCAGTACTTC.

The V gene is TRBV6-5, the J gene TRBJ2-1, with D maybe TRBD2 (6 bases). CDR3 length equals 13 residues. Per the germline V gene, CDR1 is MNHEY and CDR2 is SVGAGI. Trimming stripped 5 bases from V and 4 bases from J, with 9 bases between. The CDR3 coding sequence is TGTGCCAGCAGTCTCGGGACTTACAATGAGCAGTTCTTC. As protein: CASSLGTYNEQFF.

CDR3 residues: CASSLGGGAEETQYF. CDR3 coding DNA: TGTGCCAGCAGCTTAGGCGGGGGGGCCGAAGAGACCCAGTACTTC. The genes are TRBV7-9 and TRBJ2-5; 9 positions match TRBD2. Germline V gives CDR1 SEHNR, CDR2 FQNEAQ (reference sequence). This CDR3 has 15 residues. Trimming took 1 base from V and 3 from J; bases not matched to a gene: 3.

This clone has a single count. The chain combines TRBV7-2 with TRBJ2-7, with D possibly matching TRBD2 (7 bases). The CDR3 consists of 14 residues. The germline CDR1 and CDR2 sequences are SGHTA and FQGNSA. V lost 5 bases and J 2 bases, leaving 13 bases between the germline ends. CDR3 nucleotide sequence: TGTGCCAGCAGCACTCGCGGGGGCACCTACGAGCAGTACTTC. This encodes CASSTRGGTYEQYF.

J is TRBJ1-1 and V is TRBV2, with D uncertain. Germline-derived CDR1 and CDR2 are SNHLY and FYNNEI. This CDR3 has 13 residues. Trimming removed 7 bases from V and 4 bases from J, with 13 bases in between. The CDR3 DNA reads as TGTGCCAGCAACCCCGGTAGTGCCACTGAAGCTTTCTTT. It specifies CASNPGSATEAFF.

The chain recombines TRBV18 with TRBJ2-7; the match to TRBD1 covers 7 bases. The CDR3 is 15 amino acids. With V trimmed by 3 bases and J by 5 bases, 10 bases remained unmatched. Germline V CDR1 and CDR2: KGHSH, LQKENI. CDR3 protein: CASSPVTGIIDEQYF. CDR3 coding DNA: TGTGCCAGCTCACCCGTGACAGGGATAATCGACGAGCAGTACTTC.